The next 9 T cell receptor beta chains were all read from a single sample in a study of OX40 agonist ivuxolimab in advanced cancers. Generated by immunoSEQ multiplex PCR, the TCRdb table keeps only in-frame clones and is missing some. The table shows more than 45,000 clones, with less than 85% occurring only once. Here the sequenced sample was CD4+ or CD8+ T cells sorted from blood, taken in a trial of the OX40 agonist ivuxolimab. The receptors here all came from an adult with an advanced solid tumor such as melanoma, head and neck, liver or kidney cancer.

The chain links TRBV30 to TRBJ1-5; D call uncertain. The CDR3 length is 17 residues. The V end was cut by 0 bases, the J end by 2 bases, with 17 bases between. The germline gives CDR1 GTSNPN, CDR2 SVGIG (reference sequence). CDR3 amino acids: CAWSVRLGFGGNQPQHF. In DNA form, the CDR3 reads TGTGCCTGGAGTGTGCGCTTGGGGTTTGGGGGCAATCAGCCCCAGCATTTT.

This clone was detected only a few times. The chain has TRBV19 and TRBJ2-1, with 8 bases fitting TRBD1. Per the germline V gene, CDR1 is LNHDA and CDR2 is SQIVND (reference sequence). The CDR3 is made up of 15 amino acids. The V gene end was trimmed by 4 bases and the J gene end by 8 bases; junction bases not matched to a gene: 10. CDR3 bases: TGTGCCAGTAGTACCCAGGGGGCCAATATCCATGAGCAGTTCTTC. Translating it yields CASSTQGANIHEQFF.

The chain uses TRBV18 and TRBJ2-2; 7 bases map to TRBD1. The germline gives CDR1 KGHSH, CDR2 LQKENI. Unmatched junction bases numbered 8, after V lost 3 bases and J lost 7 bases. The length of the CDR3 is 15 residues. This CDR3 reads CASSPPPDRSGELFF. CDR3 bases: TGTGCCAGCTCACCCCCACCGGACAGGAGCGGGGAGCTGTTTTTT.

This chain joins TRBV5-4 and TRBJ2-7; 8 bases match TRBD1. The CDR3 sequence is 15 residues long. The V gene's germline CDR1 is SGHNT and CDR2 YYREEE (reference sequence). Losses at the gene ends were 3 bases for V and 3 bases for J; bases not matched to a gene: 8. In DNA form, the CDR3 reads TGTGCCAGCAGCTACCCGGACAGGGCAGGCTACGAGCAGTACTTC. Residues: CASSYPDRAGYEQYF.

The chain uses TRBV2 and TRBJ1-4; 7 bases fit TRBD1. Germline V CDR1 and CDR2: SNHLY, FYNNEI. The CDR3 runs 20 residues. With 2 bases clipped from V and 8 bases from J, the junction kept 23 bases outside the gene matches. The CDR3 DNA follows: TGTGCCAGCAGTGAATTCCCCCCGGACAGGTCGGGGGACGGGGGGGAAAAACTGTTTTTT. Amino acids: CASSEFPPDRSGDGGEKLFF.

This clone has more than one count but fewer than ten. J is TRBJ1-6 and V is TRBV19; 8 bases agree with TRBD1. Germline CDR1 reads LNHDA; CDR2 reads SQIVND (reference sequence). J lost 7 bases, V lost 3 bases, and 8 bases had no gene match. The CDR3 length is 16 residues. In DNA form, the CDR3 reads TGTGCCAGTAGTATGTCGACCGGGACAGGCAATTCACCCCTCCACTTT. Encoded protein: CASSMSTGTGNSPLHF.

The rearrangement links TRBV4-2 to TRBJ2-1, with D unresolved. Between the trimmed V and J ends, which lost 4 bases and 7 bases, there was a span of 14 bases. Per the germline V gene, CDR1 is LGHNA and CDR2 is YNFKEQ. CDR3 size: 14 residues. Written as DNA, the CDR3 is TGTGCCAGCAGCCCCGCGCTAGATGGGAATGAGCAGTTCTTC. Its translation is CASSPALDGNEQFF.

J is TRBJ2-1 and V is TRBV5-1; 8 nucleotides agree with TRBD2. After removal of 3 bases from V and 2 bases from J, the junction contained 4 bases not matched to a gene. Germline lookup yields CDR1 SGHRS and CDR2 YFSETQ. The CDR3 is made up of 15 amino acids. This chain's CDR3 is CASSSGTRPYNEQFF. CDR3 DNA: TGCGCCAGCAGCTCCGGGACTAGGCCCTACAATGAGCAGTTCTTC.

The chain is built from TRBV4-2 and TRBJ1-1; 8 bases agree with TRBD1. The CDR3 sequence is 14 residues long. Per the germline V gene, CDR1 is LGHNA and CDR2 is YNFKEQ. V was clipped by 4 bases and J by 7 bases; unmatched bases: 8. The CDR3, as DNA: TGTGCCAGCAGCCTCTCAGGACAGGGACTTGAAGCTTTCTTT. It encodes CASSLSGQGLEAFF.